This T cell receptor (beta chain) stems from a study of OX40 agonist ivuxolimab in advanced cancers. Study context: Patients took ivuxolimab, an agonistic anti-OX40 (CD134) antibody.

Clones were sequenced by immunoSEQ multiplex PCR, and TCRdb holds only the in-frame ones, with some missing. The sample records tens of thousands of clones, about 73% being singletons. The receptor was derived from an adult with an advanced solid tumor such as melanoma, head and neck, liver or kidney cancer. Sequencing used CD4+ or CD8+ T cells sorted from blood, obtained in a trial of the OX40 agonist ivuxolimab.

CDR3 nucleotide sequence: TGTGCCAGCAAACAGGGAGGGCGCTACGAGCAGTACTTC. It specifies CASKQGGRYEQYF. The chain couples TRBV27 to TRBJ2-7; a weak D match, TRBD2 (7 bases). Between the trimmed V and J ends, which lost 7 bases and 3 bases, there was a span of 13 bases. The germline CDR1 and CDR2 sequences are MNHEY and SMNVEV (reference sequence). There are 13 residues in the CDR3.